Each of the 8 T cell receptor beta chains below was sequenced from the same sample in a study of CD8+ T cells in alopecia areata (dated by TCRdb to between 2017 and 2018). Pooled mouse cutaneous lymph node cells were stained for CD4, CD8alpha, NKG2D, NKG2ACE and other markers and were then sorted on a BD Influx. Library preparation was by the immunoSEQ multiplex PCR assay. RNA was extracted from all samples and reverse transcribed into cDNA, which served as template for TCR sequencing. The source is immuneACCESS, and TCRdb retained only in-frame sequences with V and J called. Part of the clones is not carried over; for the studies checked, unresolved V genes explain less than half of this, and the remainder is unexplained. The data for this sample show over 250,000 clones, each detected more than once. The leading ten clones occupy less than 1.5% of the sample. Input material: CD4+ T cells sorted from a lymph node. Receptors were obtained from a C3H/HeJ mouse with alopecia areata. Mice belonging to this strain carry MHC haplotype H2-k.

The sample holds a few counts of this clone. Genes and germline come from the mouse. The missing CDR3 end, 4 residues past where the read stops, is filled in from the germline J gene. This chain links TRBV19 with TRBJ1-1; perhaps TRBD1 as D (5 bases). Germline V gene data show CDR1 as FNHDT and CDR2 as SITEND (reference sequence). The CDR3 contains 14 residues. The germline V and J ends were trimmed by 2 bases and 1 base, with 9 bases remaining between them. CDR3 DNA (partial): TGTGCCAGCAGTATGCGGCAGGGAAACACA. It translates to CASSMRQGNT. The full CDR3 sequence reads CASSMRQGNTEVFF.

Remarks on this clone: The genes and germline here are from mouse. The read ends 4 residues before the CDR3 terminus; that terminus is restored from the germline J gene. Other DNA sequences of this sample code for an identical CDR3. The genes are TRBV13-1 and TRBJ2-5; 8 bases agree with TRBD1. Germline V gives CDR1 NSHNY, CDR2 SYGAGN. The CDR3 extends over 14 amino acids. The CDR3 DNA, read in part, is TGTGCCAGCAGTGATGCCCAGGGGGCGGAC. Protein: CASSDAQGAD. The entire CDR3 reads CASSDAQGADTQYF.

Concerning this clone: Gene names refer to mouse genes. The read comes to an end 4 residues before the CDR3 does, leaving the germline J gene to fill in the end. The chain couples TRBV19 to TRBJ2-5, with 12 nucleotides matching TRBD2. J was trimmed by 2 bases and V by 4 bases; bases with no gene match: 5. The CDR3 consists of 16 residues. Per the germline V gene, CDR1 is FNHDT and CDR2 is SITEND (reference sequence). The DNA read from the CDR3 is TGTGCCAGCAGTCCGACTGGGGGGGCGTTCCAAGAC. Encoded protein: CASSPTGGAFQD. The complete CDR3 sequence is CASSPTGGAFQDTQYF.

This clone has a handful of counts. Genes and germline come from the mouse. The read is 4 residues too short to cover the CDR3 end, so that end is filled in from the germline J gene. Other DNA sequences in this specimen translate into the identical CDR3. The genes are TRBV19 and TRBJ2-2; D might be TRBD2 (6 bases). The CDR3 consists of 14 residues. Trimming shortened V by 2 bases and J by 3 bases, and 8 bases separated the two germline ends. From germline, CDR1 is FNHDT and CDR2 SITEND (reference sequence). CDR3 loop: CASSMGGDTGQLYF. Partial CDR3 DNA: TGTGCCAGCAGTATGGGGGGAGACACCGGG.

The table lists this clone with a few counts. Mouse germline and gene names are used. The observed sequence ends 4 residues before the CDR3 terminus, with the missing tail filled in from the germline J gene. Other DNA sequences of this sample code for an identical CDR3. The chain has TRBV19 and TRBJ2-5, with 11 bases lining up with TRBD2. This CDR3 comprises 15 residues. Germline CDR1 FNHDT, CDR2 SITEND (reference sequence). After removal of 3 bases from V and 2 bases from J, the junction contained 2 bases not matched to a gene. CDR3 amino acids: CASSTGTGGQDTQYF. The covered CDR3 bases are TGTGCCAGCAGTACCGGGACTGGGGGCCAAGAC.

This clone was detected a few times. Gene names refer to mouse genes. Read sequence stops 3 residues before the CDR3 end, and the germline J gene provides the missing end. The chain recombines TRBV3 with TRBJ1-6; 10 nucleotides line up with TRBD1. TRBJ1-6 counts as an open reading frame of uncertain function. CDR1 is SNHLY, CDR2 FYNGKV, per germline (reference sequence). The CDR3 has 18 residues. Germline trimming cut 1 base from V and 4 bases from J; bases unmatched to any gene: 7. The CDR3 loop reads CASSLEVGTGDYNSPLYF. CDR3 DNA (partial): TGTGCCAGCAGCTTAGAGGTAGGGACAGGGGATTATAATTCGCCC.

This clone was found a few times. The gene names here belong to mouse. With the read ending 4 residues before the CDR3 end, the germline J gene is used to fill in that end. This chain connects TRBV29 to TRBJ1-1, with 8 positions matching TRBD1. The junction had 3 bases not matched to a gene; V was cut back by 6 bases and J by 0 bases. Germline V gives CDR1 MSHET, CDR2 SYDVDS. This CDR3 is 14 amino acids long. CDR3 DNA, as far as it was read: TGTGCTAGCAGGGCAGGGGGCTCAAACACA. This codes for CASRAGGSNT. Given in full, the CDR3 is CASRAGGSNTEVFF.

About this clone: Genes and germline are mouse. The read halts 4 residues ahead of the CDR3 end, with the missing end drawn from the germline J gene. This specimen includes other DNA sequences encoding the same CDR3. The V gene is TRBV13-1, the J gene TRBJ2-1, with 9 bases that match TRBD2. Germline-derived CDR1 and CDR2 are NSHNY and SYGAGN. The CDR3 covers 16 residues. The V gene end was trimmed by 0 bases and the J gene end by 2 bases; junction bases not matched to a gene: 3. The CDR3 loop is CASSDALGGDYAEQFF. The CDR3 bases that were read are TGTGCCAGCAGTGATGCGCTGGGGGGGGACTATGCT.